The rows below give T cell receptor beta chains drawn from one sample of a study of blood T cell repertoires in COVID-19. Measured with immunoSEQ multiplex PCR; TCRdb has only the in-frame clones, and not every one. The table lists 150,000 to 180,000 clones, under 95% of them singletons. The sequencing input was peripheral blood. These receptors originate from a man aged 45 to 65 with acute or convalescent COVID-19. Each CDR3 is given with its conserved first and last residue. Each record gives: J gene, D gene, V gene, clone size, CDR3 length, CDR3 protein, CDR3 DNA. D genes are given only for firm matches. The size entry is marked missing in some rows and otherwise reads once, few, many or a size class.

TRBJ2-5,TRBD2,TRBV11-2,few,13,CASSTREGKTQYF,TGTGCCAGCAGCACCCGGGAGGGGAAGACCCAGTACTTC
TRBJ2-2,TRBD2,TRBV7-2,-,16,CASSSAPTSGGGELFF,TGTGCCAGCAGCTCCGCCCCGACTAGCGGTGGCGGGGAGCTGTTTTTT
TRBJ1-1,-,TRBV7-8,-,12,CASSSNQGRAFF,TGTGCCAGCAGCAGTAATCAGGGGAGAGCTTTCTTT
TRBJ1-3,-,TRBV7-3,-,15,CASSLEGLGGNTIYF,TGTGCCAGCAGCTTAGAGGGCTTGGGTGGAAACACCATATATTTT
TRBJ1-2,TRBD1,TRBV4-3,-,15,CASSPQQGQGYGYTF,TGCGCCAGCAGCCCCCAACAGGGGCAGGGGTATGGCTACACCTTC
TRBJ2-1,TRBD2,TRBV3-1/TRBV3-2,-,14,CASSRLAGTNEQFF,TGTGCCAGCAGTCGACTAGCGGGGACCAATGAGCAGTTCTTC
TRBJ1-5,-,TRBV19,-,17,CASSMASQGWSNQPQHF,TGTGCCAGTAGTATGGCCAGCCAGGGGTGGAGCAATCAGCCCCAGCATTTT
TRBJ2-2,-,TRBV7-9,-,14,CASSYGLKTGELFF,TGTGCCAGCAGTTACGGACTTAAAACCGGGGAGCTGTTTTTT
TRBJ1-6,-,TRBV5-1,-,15,CASSSQAGPNSPLHF,TGCGCCAGCAGCTCCCAGGCAGGCCCTAATTCACCCCTCCACTTT
TRBJ2-4,TRBD2,TRBV4-1,-,17,CASSQDGTSGAKNIQYF,TGCGCCAGCAGCCAAGATGGGACTAGCGGAGCCAAAAACATTCAGTACTTC
TRBJ2-5,-,TRBV9,-,14,CASSVAPAAKTQYF,TGTGCCAGCAGCGTAGCCCCAGCAGCGAAGACCCAGTACTTC
TRBJ2-1,TRBD2,TRBV28,-,16,CASSVRLAGSYNEQFF,TGTGCCAGCAGTGTCCGACTAGCGGGCTCCTACAATGAGCAGTTCTTC
TRBJ1-4,-,TRBV19,-,16,CASSSTVGVGHEKLFF,TGTGCCAGTAGTTCGACCGTGGGCGTCGGCCATGAAAAACTGTTTTTT
TRBJ1-6,TRBD1,TRBV6-5,-,15,CASSQGDRVNSPLHF,TGTGCCAGCAGTCAGGGGGACAGGGTGAATTCACCCCTCCACTTT